The present TCR beta chain was sequenced within a study of regulatory T cells in long-lasting Graves disease. Comment on this clonotype: Its specificity is unknown.

The TCR beta library used iRepertoire HTBI primers with Arm-PCR amplification of CDR3. Per the original methods: Identification yielded 60 or so TRBV and under 15 TRBJ segments across samples. TCRdb ran MiXCR on the multiplex PCR reads and lists one entry per CDR3 protein. The V and J calls come from TCRdb's annotation, not from the publication. Among 350,000 to 450,000 distinct CDR3 sequences, 15% were seen once, and the ten largest hold about 8%. Whole-study results and caveats: Possibly, too few samples lowered accuracy.

The time point was: newly diagnosed GD, antithyroid drugs for less than 3 months. Extracted RNA from PBMCs served as the source of the TCR library. The J segment lost 1 base and the V segment lost 0 bases, leaving 3 bases of the junction unmatched. Germline assignment: CDR1 SGHRS and CDR2 YFSETQ. The CDR3 sequence is 15 residues long. The sample was also reused in another study, on T cells in Graves' hyperthyroidism and ophthalmopathy. That source notes: Among clonotypes expanded in thyroid above 0.001, most were also found in blood.

This receptor was taken from a woman in her thirties or forties with Graves disease. This chain joins TRBV5-1 and TRBJ2-7, with 8 bases matching TRBD1. The source was peripheral blood mononuclear cells (PBMCs), collected at new diagnosis, from a patient treated with antithyroid drugs. The CDR3 nucleotides read TGCGCCAGCAGCTTGGTGACAGGGGCTTCCTACGAGCAGTACTTC. Protein product: CASSLVTGASYEQYF.